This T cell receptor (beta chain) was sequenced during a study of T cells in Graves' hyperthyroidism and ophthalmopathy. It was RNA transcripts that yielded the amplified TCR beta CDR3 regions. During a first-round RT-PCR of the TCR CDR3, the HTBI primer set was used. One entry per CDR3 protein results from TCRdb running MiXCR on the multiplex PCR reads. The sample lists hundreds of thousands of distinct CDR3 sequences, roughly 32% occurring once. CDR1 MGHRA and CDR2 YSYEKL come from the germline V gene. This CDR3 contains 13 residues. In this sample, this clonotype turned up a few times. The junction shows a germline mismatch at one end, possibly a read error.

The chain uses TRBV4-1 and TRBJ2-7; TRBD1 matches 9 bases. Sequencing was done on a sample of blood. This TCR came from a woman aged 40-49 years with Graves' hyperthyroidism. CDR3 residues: CASSQVGQGDYFF. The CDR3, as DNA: TGCGCCAGCAGCCAAGTGGGACAGGGTGACTATTTCTTC.